This T cell receptor beta chain comes out of a study of shared clonotypes between healthy human individuals. Study at large: CD4 naive cells filled three plates per donor, CD4 memory three, CD8 naive two and CD8 memory one.

This CDR3 is 17 amino acids long. Germline assignment: CDR1 SGDLS and CDR2 YYNGEE. The V end was cut by 3 bases, the J end by 1 base, with 19 bases between. Each of the donors was a healthy adult who was HIV-negative and had not had a recent acute infection or vaccination. Adult Caucasians living in Nashville, Tennessee made up all of the donors. Several immunoSEQ 96-well plates shared each subset's DNA, each plate a replicate. Clones were sequenced by immunoSEQ multiplex PCR, and TCRdb holds only the in-frame ones, with some missing. The sample contains about 1.5 million clones, approximately 98% of which appear only once.

The J gene is TRBJ1-1, the V gene TRBV9; D not resolved. The receptor's source is a man aged 30 to 45 in good health. Sequenced material: naive CD4+ T cells sorted from blood. The subset denotes: CD45RA+ positively selected. The DNA for the CDR3 is TGTGCCAGCAGCGCCTCGTTACAGCTCCCCCGGAACACTGAAGCTTTCTTT. Translated: CASSASLQLPRNTEAFF.